The rows below give T cell receptor beta chains drawn from one sample of a study of blood T cell repertoires in COVID-19. Generated by immunoSEQ multiplex PCR, the TCRdb table keeps only in-frame clones and is missing some. The sample lists approximately 240,000 clones, approximately 80% occurring once. Sequencing was done on a sample of peripheral blood. The receptors shown here come from a woman of 80 years or more with active or convalescent COVID-19. Each CDR3 is given with its conserved first and last residue. The order of the fields is V gene, clone size, CDR3 length, D gene, J gene, CDR3 DNA, CDR3 protein. D genes are given only for firm matches. Not all rows give a size; the values are once, few, many and, for expanded clones, a class.

TRBV7-9,NA,13,NA,TRBJ2-7,TGTGCCAGCAGCTTAGGCAGTTTCTACGAGCAGTACTTC,CASSLGSFYEQYF
TRBV7-9,NA,15,TRBD2,TRBJ2-1,TGTGCCAGCAGGTCAGCGGGGGGTCCCCAATGGGAGCAGTTCTTC,CASRSAGGPQWEQFF
TRBV2,NA,15,TRBD1,TRBJ1-5,TGTGCCAGCGGGGCTCTGGGACAGGGGAGTCAGCCCCAGCATTTT,CASGALGQGSQPQHF
TRBV2,few,15,NA,TRBJ2-2,TGTGCCAGCAGTGACCCGACTCTTCAAACCGGGGAGCTGTTTTTT,CASSDPTLQTGELFF
TRBV23-1,once,12,NA,TRBJ1-4,TGCGCCAGCACAAAACCGGGGGAAAAACTGTTTTTT,CASTKPGEKLFF
TRBV5-6,NA,14,NA,TRBJ1-6,TGTGCCAGCAGCTTGGCACGGAGGGATTCACCCCTCCACTTT,CASSLARRDSPLHF
TRBV23-1,once,15,NA,TRBJ2-7,TGCGCCAGCAGTCAACCACAGGTCCACGTCTACGAGCAGTACTTC,CASSQPQVHVYEQYF
TRBV4-1,NA,16,TRBD1,TRBJ1-2,TGCGCCAGCAGCCCCCCCCCGGGACAGGGGGTCAATGGCTACACCTTC,CASSPPPGQGVNGYTF
TRBV19,NA,15,NA,TRBJ1-5,TGTGCCAGTAGTTCTCGGACACGGGCCATTCAGCCCCAGCATTTT,CASSSRTRAIQPQHF
TRBV7-2,NA,15,TRBD1,TRBJ2-7,TGTGCCAGCAGCTTCCCGGGACAGGGGCCCTACGAGCAGTACTTC,CASSFPGQGPYEQYF
TRBV28,NA,15,TRBD2,TRBJ2-7,TGTGCCAGTTGTTGGACTAGCGGAACCTCCTACGAGCAGTACTTC,CASCWTSGTSYEQYF
TRBV5-1,NA,12,NA,TRBJ2-2,TGCGCCAGCAGCTTGGATAGCGGGGAGCTGTTTTTT,CASSLDSGELFF
TRBV6-5,NA,13,NA,TRBJ2-3,TGTGCCAGCAGTACCGTTCGGGGGGCTACGCAGTATTTT,CASSTVRGATQYF
TRBV3-1/TRBV3-2,few,14,TRBD1,TRBJ2-7,TGTGCCAGCAGCCAAGGGACAGGGGGTTACGAGCAGTACTTC,CASSQGTGGYEQYF
TRBV10-1,NA,17,NA,TRBJ1-5,TGCGCCAGCAGTGACAGGGAAAAACTCAATAGCAATCAGCCCCAGCATTTT,CASSDREKLNSNQPQHF